The 22 T cell receptor beta chains below were found in one sample sequenced in a study of blood T cell repertoires in COVID-19. Sequencing used immunoSEQ multiplex PCR; TCRdb keeps in-frame clones, though not all of them. The profile covers 200,000 or so clones, with 89% appearing a single time and approximately 8% taken by the ten largest. The sequencing sample was made of PBMCs or T cells enriched from blood (not recorded which). The receptors were sampled from a woman aged 18-29 years who had recovered from COVID-19.

The rearrangement links TRBV15 to TRBJ1-3, with D perhaps matching TRBD1 (6 bases). Germline V gives CDR1 LNHNV, CDR2 YYDKDF (reference sequence). The CDR3 contains 15 residues. V lost 0 bases, J lost 2 bases, and 8 bases lay in between. The CDR3 sequence: CATSRDPGAGNTIYF. Here the CDR3 DNA reads TGTGCCACCAGCAGAGATCCAGGGGCTGGAAACACCATATATTTT.

This clone has a single count. This chain connects TRBV28 to TRBJ2-1; TRBD2 matches 9 bases. This CDR3 region has 16 residues. The V and J ends lost 3 bases and 8 bases, in that order; junction bases with no gene match: 11. Germline CDR1 and CDR2: MDHEN and SYDVKM. Written as DNA, the CDR3 is TGTGCCAGCAGTTTGGGGGCAGCGGGGGGATGGGATGAGCAGTTCTTC. This codes for CASSLGAAGGWDEQFF.

The chain carries TRBV4-2 and TRBJ2-1, with TRBD1 matching over 9 bases. The CDR3 has 17 amino acids. Germline V gives CDR1 LGHNA, CDR2 YNFKEQ. Unmatched junction bases numbered 15, after V lost 4 bases and J lost 8 bases. Here the CDR3 DNA reads TGTGCCAGCAGCCGATCCCCGAGACAGGGGGTAGAACATGAGCAGTTCTTC. It encodes CASSRSPRQGVEHEQFF.

The chain is built from TRBV9 and TRBJ1-1, with 7 bases lining up with TRBD1. The V segment lost 4 bases and the J segment 11 bases; nucleotides outside the gene matches: 17. The CDR3 is 15 residues long. Germline V lookup: CDR1 SGDLS, CDR2 YYNGEE. The CDR3 reads CASSSQTGPGGFAFF. CDR3 nucleotide sequence: TGTGCCAGCAGCAGCCAGACAGGGCCCGGAGGGTTTGCTTTCTTT.

V and J are TRBV5-4 and TRBJ1-1, with no clear D. The CDR3 covers 13 residues. Trimming left V 4 bases short and J 5 bases short, with 12 bases between. Germline V CDR1 and CDR2: SGHNT, YYREEE (reference sequence). CDR3 region: CASSKDIGTEAFF. The CDR3 DNA follows: TGTGCCAGCAGCAAAGACATTGGGACTGAAGCTTTCTTT.

The V and J genes are TRBV7-9 and TRBJ2-2; D gene uncertain. The CDR3 is made up of 15 amino acids. Germline V CDR1 and CDR2: SEHNR, FQNEAQ (reference sequence). The V end was cut by 4 bases, the J end by 4 bases, with 13 bases between. The CDR3 DNA reads TGTGCCAGCAGCTATACGGTTGCCCTCACCGGGGAGCTGTTTTTT. Translating it yields CASSYTVALTGELFF.

The chain has TRBV6-5 and TRBJ1-2; a possible D gene is TRBD1 (6 bases). The CDR3 is made up of 13 amino acids. CDR1 is MNHEY and CDR2 is SVGAGI in the germline V gene. V gave up 6 bases and J gave up 2 bases, with 10 bases separating them. The CDR3, as DNA: TGTGCCAGCAGCGGACAGTTAAACTATGGCTACACCTTC. Protein sequence: CASSGQLNYGYTF.

CDR3 residues: CASSPQGLLFF. DNA for the CDR3: TGTGCCAGCAGCCCTCAGGGACTACTGTTTTTT. The chain joins TRBV7-9 to TRBJ1-4; D is perhaps TRBD1 (5 bases). With 5 bases removed from V and 13 bases from J, the gap between germline ends came to 11 bases. The V gene's germline CDR1 is SEHNR and CDR2 FQNEAQ (reference sequence). The CDR3 spans 11 residues.

With respect to this clone: Germline is not matched at one junction end, which may reflect a read error. V usage is TRBV2 and J usage is TRBJ1-1; D may be TRBD1 (6 bases). This CDR3 is built from 15 residues. Germline lookup yields CDR1 SNHLY and CDR2 FYNNEI. CDR3 in amino acids: CASKFSTGVKTEAFF. The CDR3 DNA reads TGTGCCAGCAAATTCTCGACAGGCGTGAAGACTGAAGCTTTCTTT.

The chain carries TRBV6-1 and TRBJ2-2; D unresolved. CDR1 is MNHNS and CDR2 is SASEGT in the germline V gene. CDR3 length: 16 residues. Trimming stripped 2 bases from V and 5 bases from J, with 15 bases between. CDR3 coding DNA: TGTGCCAGCAGTGAATTCCCAGCGTCTCAGACCGGGGAGCTGTTTTTT. This gives the protein CASSEFPASQTGELFF.

The genes are TRBV5-4 and TRBJ1-2; tentatively, D is TRBD1 (6 bases). The germline V and J ends were trimmed by 2 bases and 3 bases, with 11 bases remaining between them. Germline V gives CDR1 SGHNT, CDR2 YYREEE (reference sequence). This CDR3 contains 14 residues. The CDR3 region is CASSFGRGDYGYTF. CDR3 nucleotides: TGTGCCAGCAGCTTCGGGAGGGGGGACTATGGCTACACCTTC.

V gene TRBV7-6 combines with J gene TRBJ1-1, with 8 bases fitting TRBD1. Trimming took 5 bases from V and 5 from J; bases not matched to a gene: 7. The CDR3 covers 14 residues. Per germline, CDR1 SGHVS and CDR2 FNYEAQ. The CDR3 is CASSALQGGTEAFF. Here the CDR3 DNA reads TGTGCCAGCAGCGCCCTACAGGGGGGAACTGAAGCTTTCTTT.

The chain uses TRBV5-1 and TRBJ2-1; possible D gene TRBD1, 6 bases. This CDR3 comprises 15 residues. V lost 0 bases to trimming and J lost 7 bases, with 14 bases between them. Germline values: CDR1 SGHRS, CDR2 YFSETQ. The CDR3 reads CASSLGQASGNEQFF. DNA for the CDR3: TGCGCCAGCAGCTTGGGACAGGCGTCCGGGAATGAGCAGTTCTTC.

This chain connects TRBV27 to TRBJ2-5, with TRBD2 as a possible D gene (5 bases). The ends were cut back, 3 bases at V and 2 bases at J, with 13 bases in the middle. CDR1 is MNHEY, CDR2 SMNVEV, per germline (reference sequence). The CDR3 runs to 15 residues. Here the CDR3 reads CASSFGRGGQETQYF. The CDR3 nucleotides read TGTGCCAGCAGTTTCGGCCGGGGTGGGCAAGAGACCCAGTACTTC.

This chain connects TRBV7-9 to TRBJ1-2, with no clear D. The ends were cut back, 7 bases at V and 6 bases at J, with 15 bases in the middle. The CDR3 length is 13 residues. Germline V gives CDR1 SEHNR, CDR2 FQNEAQ (reference sequence). As DNA, the CDR3 is TGTGCCAGCACTATATTTGAGGGAAATGGCTACACCTTC. Protein sequence: CASTIFEGNGYTF.

The genes are TRBV5-4 and TRBJ1-2; 8 nucleotides line up with TRBD1. The germline V gene has CDR1 SGHNT and CDR2 YYREEE (reference sequence). V was pared by 4 bases and J by 8 bases, with 16 bases of the junction left unmatched. The CDR3 totals 16 residues. This chain's CDR3 is CASSPRTGLGYKGYTF. In DNA form, the CDR3 reads TGTGCCAGCAGCCCGAGGACAGGGCTGGGGTATAAGGGCTACACCTTC.

The chain joins TRBV7-9 to TRBJ1-1; D possibly corresponds to TRBD1 (6 bases). Trimming shortened V by 8 bases and J by 5 bases, and 12 bases separated the two germline ends. Germline V lookup: CDR1 SEHNR, CDR2 FQNEAQ (reference sequence). The CDR3 is 12 amino acids. For the CDR3, the DNA is TGTGCCAGCCGGGACATAAGAACTGAAGCTTTCTTT. This translates into CASRDIRTEAFF. Full variable domain (rest looked up from reference TRBV7-9 and TRBJ1-1): DTGVSQNPRHKITKRGQNVTFRCDPISEHNRLYWYRQTLGQGPEFLTYFQNEAQLEKSRLLSDRFSAERPKGSFSTLEIQRTEQGDSAMYLCASRDIRTEAFFGQGTRLTVV.

CDR3 region: CATRTENQPQHF. DNA for the CDR3: TGTGCCACTAGGACAGAAAATCAGCCCCAGCATTTT. The chain uses TRBV18 and TRBJ1-5, with D maybe TRBD1 (6 bases). This CDR3 spans 12 amino acids. Deletions cut 10 bases from V and 4 bases from J, with 11 bases between. Germline values: CDR1 KGHSH, CDR2 LQKENI.

In nucleotides, the CDR3 is TGTGCCAGCAGGGCCCCCCCCGGAAACACCATATATTTT. It encodes CASRAPPGNTIYF. This sequence joins TRBV11-2 and TRBJ1-3; the D is unclear. Trimming left V 6 bases short and J 4 bases short, with 10 bases between. Germline-derived CDR1 and CDR2 are SGHAT and FQNNGV. This CDR3 spans 13 amino acids. The full variable domain, its missing parts supplied by reference TRBV11-2 and TRBJ1-3, is EAGVAQSPRYKIIEKRQSVAFWCNPISGHATLYWYQQILGQGPKLLIQFQNNGVVDDSQLPKDRFSAERLKGVDSTLKIQPAKLEDSAVYLCASRAPPGNTIYFGEGSWLTVV.

The chain carries TRBV2 and TRBJ2-7; TRBD1 agrees at 9 bases. In germline, CDR1 is SNHLY, CDR2 FYNNEI. The CDR3 extends over 16 amino acids. J was trimmed by 5 bases and V by 6 bases; bases with no gene match: 14. The CDR3 DNA is TGTGCCAGCAGACACATAGGCTTGGGACAGGGAAACGAGCAGTACTTC. Its translation: CASRHIGLGQGNEQYF. Full variable domain (outside the CDR3, taken from reference TRBV2 and TRBJ2-7): EPEVTQTPSHQVTQMGQEVILRCVPISNHLYFYWYRQILGQKVEFLVSFYNNEISEKSEIFDDQFSVERPDGSNFTLKIRSTKLEDSAMYFCASRHIGLGQGNEQYFGPGTRLTVT.

This clone was observed a single time. Additional DNA sequences in this sample encode the identical CDR3. The V call is TRBV5-1, the J call TRBJ2-7; TRBD1 agrees at 8 bases. V lost 3 bases and J lost 0; bases outside the gene matches: 2. Germline loops: CDR1 SGHRS, CDR2 YFSETQ. The CDR3 loop spans 14 amino acids. CDR3: CASSWGTGSYEQYF. In DNA form, the CDR3 reads TGCGCCAGCAGCTGGGGGACAGGCTCCTACGAGCAGTACTTC.

V usage is TRBV2 and J usage is TRBJ2-7; weak D call: TRBD2 (5 bases). Germline V gene sequence: CDR1 SNHLY, CDR2 FYNNEI. The V and J ends lost 8 bases and 5 bases respectively, with 22 bases between them. The CDR3 totals 15 residues. The CDR3 is CASSASGYRGDEQYF. CDR3 coding DNA: TGTGCCAGCTCCGCAAGCGGCTATCGTGGCGACGAGCAGTACTTC.